Following are 9 T cell receptor beta chains from one sample sequenced in a study of type 1 and type 2 diabetes patients. PCR was run on genomic DNA. Amplification of the beta chain CDR3 used 30 forward and 13 reverse multiplex primers. TCRdb re-analysed the multiplex PCR reads in MiXCR, keeping a single row per CDR3 protein. Counted here are under 300,000 distinct CDR3 sequences, 47% occurring once; the ten biggest clones make up roughly 13%. Sequencing used peripheral blood mononuclear cells (PBMCs). These receptors were collected from a man aged 18 to 29 with type 2 diabetes.

As concerns this clonotype: One junction end disagrees with the germline gene, perhaps due to a read error. V is TRBV11-3 and J is TRBJ2-1, with D tentatively TRBD1 (6 bases). The CDR3 is 12 residues long. Germline CDR1 is SGHNT and CDR2 is YENEEA. The CDR3 region has the DNA TGTGCCAGCAGCTACAGGGTCAATGAGCAGCTCTTC. Its translation: CASSYRVNEQLF.

In this sample, this clonotype turned up a few times. The J gene is TRBJ2-5, the V gene TRBV28, with D perhaps given as TRBD1 or TRBD2 (5 bases each). In germline, CDR1 is MDHEN, CDR2 SYDVKM. The CDR3 spans 14 residues. The V and J ends lost 6 bases and 6 bases respectively, with 17 bases between them. The CDR3 loop reads CASRPRDRRKTQYF. As DNA, the CDR3 is TGTGCCAGCAGGCCCAGGGACCGGAGAAAGACCCAGTACTTC.

This clonotype has just a few counts. This rearrangement joins TRBV29-1 to TRBJ1-1, with 8 bases matching TRBD1. V trimming: 6 bases; J trimming: 4 bases; junction bases outside the gene matches: 4. This CDR3 spans 12 amino acids. Per germline, CDR1 SQVTM and CDR2 ANQGSEA. The CDR3 DNA sequence: TGCAGCGTGGGACAGGAAGGCACTGAAGCTTTCTTT. This sequence encodes CSVGQEGTEAFF.

The chain's CDR3 is CASDEQGEDRFF. Here the CDR3 DNA reads TGTGCCAGTGATGAACAGGGGGAGGATAGGTTCTTC. The V gene is TRBV6-1, the J gene TRBJ2-1, with 8 bases matching TRBD1. The germline gives CDR1 MNHNS, CDR2 SASEGT. The CDR3 covers 12 residues. The J segment lost 15 bases and the V segment lost 9 bases, leaving 13 bases of the junction unmatched.

This chain connects TRBV10-3 to TRBJ1-5; D call uncertain. CDR1 and CDR2 from the germline V gene are ENHRY and SYGVKD. CDR3 length: 14 residues. Trimming took 1 base from V and 5 from J, leaving 9 bases between them. In DNA, the CDR3 is TGTGCCATCAGTGAGTGGAACGGTGATCAGCCCCAGCATTTT. Its translation: CAISEWNGDQPQHF.

This clonotype was seen a single time. Relative to the germline gene, one junction end is altered; a read error may explain this. The chain links TRBV19 to TRBJ2-7; perhaps TRBD1 as D (6 bases). Looked up from germline, CDR1 is LNHDA and CDR2 is SQIVND (reference sequence). The CDR3 runs to 15 residues. The CDR3 reads CASSIDRGNSYEQCF. The DNA for the CDR3 is TGTGCCAGTAGTATAGACAGGGGCAACTCCTACGAGCAGTGCTTC.

Many counts were recorded for this clonotype. J is TRBJ1-2 and V is TRBV20-1; a weak D match, TRBD1 (6 bases). The CDR3 spans 12 residues. Germline values: CDR1 DFQATT, CDR2 SNEGSKA (reference sequence). With 8 bases removed from V and 2 bases from J, the gap between germline ends came to 12 bases. CDR3 region: CSTTTGNYGYTF. In DNA form, the CDR3 reads TGCAGTACCACAACAGGGAACTATGGCTACACCTTC.

The chain has TRBV20-1 and TRBJ2-5; 9 nucleotides agree with TRBD2. V lost 3 bases and J lost 5; bases outside the gene matches: 4. This CDR3 has 13 amino acids. The germline V gene has CDR1 DFQATT and CDR2 SNEGSKA (reference sequence). CDR3 sequence (DNA): TGCAGTGCTAGGCGGGAGGGCCTGGAGACCCAGTACTTC. Amino acids: CSARREGLETQYF.

The table lists this clonotype with a few counts. J is TRBJ1-1 and V is TRBV6-6; a possible D gene is TRBD1 (6 bases). The CDR3 consists of 12 residues. The V gene lost 8 bases and the J gene lost 1 base, with 8 bases spanning the gap. CDR1 and CDR2 from the germline V gene are MNHNY and SVGAGI (reference sequence). The CDR3 is CASRGQNTEAFF. The CDR3 DNA is TGTGCCAGCCGGGGACAGAACACTGAAGCTTTCTTT.